This T cell receptor beta chain was retrieved from a study of shared clonotypes between healthy human individuals. As for the study in general: Each donor's CD4 naive and CD4 memory cells filled three plates apiece, CD8 naive two, and CD8 memory one.

Profiled with immunoSEQ multiplex PCR; TCRdb holds only in-frame clones, not every one. The data hold more than 2 million clones, with approximately 96% observed a single time. As concerns this clone: The target antigen is unknown.

Study-level points and caveats: An expected dependence of interdonor clonotype sharing on sequencing depth was noted. Estimated clonotype richness was generally higher in naive than memory subsets.

Looked up from germline, CDR1 is ENHRY and CDR2 is SYGVKD. Trimming took 5 bases from V and 0 from J, leaving 8 bases between them. The CDR3 is 15 residues long. The chain is built from TRBV10-3 and TRBJ1-6; D is perhaps TRBD1 (6 bases). The sequenced sample was naive CD4+ T cells sorted from blood. Subset here: CD45RA+ positively selected. The sequence derives from a man in his late teens or twenties in good health. CDR3 sequence: CAISTGSSYNSPLHF. CDR3 bases: TGTGCCATCAGTACAGGGAGCTCCTATAATTCACCCCTCCACTTT.